This T cell receptor beta chain originates from a study of blood T cell repertoires in COVID-19. On the study more broadly: The samples span acute and convalescent COVID-19 from the United States, Italy and Spain. PBMCs, B-cell-depleted T cells, or T cells provided the cDNA or gDNA that made up the material.

In the original analysis: For nucleated cells, counts were estimated from reference gene primer amplification. The table came from immunoSEQ multiplex PCR; TCRdb's copy has only in-frame clones and leaves some out. V and J calls plus clone size are reproduced from that table; the DNA served to infer D and trimming. Here the sample spans 85,000 to 120,000 clones, around 80% being singletons. This receptor was taken from a man aged 60-69 years with active or convalescent COVID-19. The sample taken for sequencing was peripheral blood.

CDR3 in DNA: TGTGCCAGCAGCCGGGACAGGGTTCGGAGTACTGAAGCTTTCTTT. Translated: CASSRDRVRSTEAFF. The rearrangement uses TRBV7-9 and TRBJ1-1; 9 nucleotides align to TRBD1. V gave up 5 bases and J gave up 5 bases; unmatched junction bases: 9. The CDR3 contains 15 residues. Looked up from germline, CDR1 is SEHNR and CDR2 is FQNEAQ (reference sequence).